This entry describes one T cell receptor (beta chain). Its antigen is not identified. The data belong to a study of siplizumab effects on memory and regulatory T cells. General observations from the study: There were only a minor fraction of alloreactive clones that mapped to unstimulated subsets. Mappable alloreactive CD4+ clones were on average around 74% Treg-derived with siplizumab, roughly 25% in controls. The alloresponse seemed to draw substantially on naive T cells, which appeared more diverse than memory cells.

The data were produced by immunoSEQ multiplex PCR, yet TCRdb's version contains in-frame clones alone and is incomplete. In the table there are some 100,000 clones, around 90% of which are singletons. The sequence was collected from a human donor in good health. Sequenced input: CD4+ T cells sorted from blood.

The CDR3 coding sequence is TGCGCCAGCAGCCATTCGGACAGCGCCTATGGCTACACCTTC. Translation: CASSHSDSAYGYTF. This sequence joins TRBV4-3 and TRBJ1-2; D is possibly TRBD1 (6 bases). CDR1 and CDR2 (germline): LGHNA, YSLEER. There are 14 residues in the CDR3. Between the trimmed V and J ends, which lost 3 bases and 4 bases, there was a span of 12 bases.